A selection of T cell receptor beta chains follows, all from one sample in a study of blood T cell repertoires in COVID-19. Clones were sequenced by immunoSEQ multiplex PCR, and TCRdb holds only the in-frame ones, with some missing. Of about 240,000 clones detected, around 83% appear once; the ten largest clones hold around 3.4%. Sequencing used peripheral blood. The receptors originated from a woman in her late teens or twenties with acute or convalescent COVID-19. Each CDR3 is given with its conserved first and last residue. The order of the fields is clone size, V gene, CDR3 length, D gene, J gene, CDR3 DNA, CDR3 protein. A D gene is named only where the DNA matches it firmly. Not every row has a clone size; where given, it reads once, few, many or a size class.

>-|TRBV24-1|17|-|TRBJ2-1
TGTGCCACCAGTGATTTGTCTAGCGCCTATGGGTACAATGAGCAGTTCTTC
CATSDLSSAYGYNEQFF
>-|TRBV6-4|16|TRBD2|TRBJ2-1
TGTGCCACCTCTCCCGGCGGCGGGAGGGTCGCGTATGAGCAGTTCTTC
CATSPGGGRVAYEQFF
>-|TRBV6-5|14|-|TRBJ2-2
TGTGCCAGCAGTTACGACAGAAACACCGGGGAGCTGTTTTTT
CASSYDRNTGELFF
>-|TRBV5-1|15|TRBD2|TRBJ2-7
TGCGCCAGCAGCTTGGCCCTAGCGGGGACCTACGAGCAGTACTTC
CASSLALAGTYEQYF
>few|TRBV5-1|16|TRBD1|TRBJ2-5
TGCGCCAGCAGCAGAACCGGGACAGGGGGCCAAGAGACCCAGTACTTC
CASSRTGTGGQETQYF
>-|TRBV5-6|15|-|TRBJ1-2
TGTGCCAGTAGTCGATACAGTCAAATTAACTATGGCTACACCTTC
CASSRYSQINYGYTF
>-|TRBV4-1|15|-|TRBJ1-1
TGCGCCAGCAGCCAAGACGCAGGCTTGGTCACTGAAGCTTTCTTT
CASSQDAGLVTEAFF
>-|TRBV10-3|14|-|TRBJ1-1
TGTGCCATCAGTGAAACAGGGCTTGACACTGAAGCTTTCTTT
CAISETGLDTEAFF
>-|TRBV9|15|-|TRBJ1-2
TGTGCCAGCAGCGTGGCCCAAGGGGTTAACTATGGCTACACCTTC
CASSVAQGVNYGYTF
>-|TRBV4-3|18|TRBD1|TRBJ2-7
TGCGCCAGCAGCCAAGACCATTTATCGACAGGGGGAGTTTACGAGCAGTACTTC
CASSQDHLSTGGVYEQYF
>-|TRBV9|16|-|TRBJ2-5
TGTGCCAGCAGCCCGAGGGATACATTACTATTTGAGACCCAGTACTTC
CASSPRDTLLFETQYF
>few|TRBV10-2|14|-|TRBJ2-5
TGCGCCAGCAGTCTCCACGGTAACCAAGAGACCCAGTACTTC
CASSLHGNQETQYF
>-|TRBV18|15|TRBD1|TRBJ1-5
TGTGCCAGCTCACCAAACCGGGACAGGTTACAGCCCCAGCATTTT
CASSPNRDRLQPQHF
>once|TRBV5-4|15|-|TRBJ2-7
TGTGCCAGCAGCTTGGAGGGGAAACAACACTACGAGCAGTACTTC
CASSLEGKQHYEQYF
>-|TRBV14|13|-|TRBJ1-1
TGTGCCAGCAGCCAGGGGAGGGGGACTGAAGCTTTCTTT
CASSQGRGTEAFF
>-|TRBV20-1|13|-|TRBJ1-2
TGCAGTGCTAGTTTCCAGGGCGTGATGCGCTACACCTTC
CSASFQGVMRYTF
>-|TRBV2|14|TRBD1|TRBJ1-6
TGTGCCAGCAGACGGGACAGGGACTATTCACCCCTCCACTTT
CASRRDRDYSPLHF
>once|TRBV4-2|14|-|TRBJ1-3
TGTGCCAGCAGCCAATTTGAGGAGTGGGACACCATATATTTT
CASSQFEEWDTIYF
>-|TRBV28|15|TRBD2|TRBJ2-1
TGTGCCAGCAGCCAGCGGGATTTCGGTCCCAATGAGCAGTTCTTC
CASSQRDFGPNEQFF
>-|TRBV9|14|TRBD1|TRBJ2-7
TGTGCCAGCAGCGTAGAAGGGACAGGGTACGAGCAGTACTTC
CASSVEGTGYEQYF
>-|TRBV6-2/TRBV6-3|16|TRBD2|TRBJ2-4
TGTGCCAGCAGTTCAGGACTAGCGGTGGCCAAAAACATTCAGTACTTC
CASSSGLAVAKNIQYF
>-|TRBV5-1|16|TRBD1|TRBJ2-3
TGCGCCAGCAGCATGGGACAGGGCGGAGGCACAGATACGCAGTATTTT
CASSMGQGGGTDTQYF
>-|TRBV7-2|18|TRBD2|TRBJ2-7
TGTGCCAGCAGCTTAGCATGGCCGGGACTAGCGGGAGCCTACGAGCAGTACTTC
CASSLAWPGLAGAYEQYF
>-|TRBV7-2|16|TRBD2|TRBJ2-1
TGTGCCAGCAGCTCTAGGACTAGCGGGATACCCAATGAGCAGTTCTTC
CASSSRTSGIPNEQFF
>-|TRBV18|13|-|TRBJ1-4
TGTGCCAGCTCCCAGGGACATAATGAAAAACTGTTTTTT
CASSQGHNEKLFF
>-|TRBV10-3|13|-|TRBJ1-1
TGTGCCATCCGGAGGGAGGGAAACACTGAAGCTTTCTTT
CAIRREGNTEAFF
>-|TRBV6-2/TRBV6-3|12|TRBD2|TRBJ2-7
TGTGCCAGCAGTTACCTAGCGGGAGAGCAGTACTTC
CASSYLAGEQYF
>-|TRBV11-2|16|-|TRBJ2-2
TGTGCCAGCAGCTCCGGCGGCGGCTCGAACACCGGGGAGCTGTTTTTT
CASSSGGGSNTGELFF
>-|TRBV19|16|-|TRBJ2-2
TGTGCCAGTAGTATTCGCAGGGGTAAGAACACCGGGGAGCTGTTTTTT
CASSIRRGKNTGELFF
>-|TRBV30|14|-|TRBJ1-2
TGTGCCTGGAGAGTCTCCGGGAACGGTGATGGCTACACCTTC
CAWRVSGNGDGYTF
>-|TRBV6-5|14|-|TRBJ1-5
TGTGCCAGCAGACCGACAGGTCATAATCAGCCCCAGCATTTT
CASRPTGHNQPQHF
>-|TRBV18|14|TRBD2|TRBJ2-4
TGTGCCAGCTCACCGGCTAGCGGGAGTGACATTCAGTACTTC
CASSPASGSDIQYF
>once|TRBV10-1|16|-|TRBJ2-2
TGCGCCAGCAGTGTGGGGTCGGGAATGAACACCGGGGAGCTGTTTTTT
CASSVGSGMNTGELFF
>few|TRBV6-4|11|-|TRBJ2-7
TGTGCCAGCAGTGACACAGTAGAGCAGTACTTC
CASSDTVEQYF
>-|TRBV2|12|-|TRBJ2-3
TGTGCCAGCAGCGCGACAGCCTGGACGCAGTATTTT
CASSATAWTQYF
>-|TRBV14|13|-|TRBJ1-5
TGTGCCAGCAGCCAGGGGAGGCACCAGCCCCAGCATTTT
CASSQGRHQPQHF
>once|TRBV5-1|16|TRBD2|TRBJ2-3
TGCGCCAGCAGCTTGGGGACTAGCGGCAACACAGATACGCAGTATTTT
CASSLGTSGNTDTQYF
>-|TRBV9|16|-|TRBJ2-3
TGTGCCAGCAGCGTAGTAGCCCAGCTGTACACAGATACGCAGTATTTT
CASSVVAQLYTDTQYF
>-|TRBV7-9|15|-|TRBJ2-1
TGTGCCAGCAGCTTAGGGGCGGCGGGGCACAATGAGCAGTTCTTC
CASSLGAAGHNEQFF
>once|TRBV28|13|-|TRBJ1-1
TGTGCCAGCAGTACACAGGGAAACACTGAAGCTTTCTTT
CASSTQGNTEAFF
>-|TRBV10-3|15|TRBD1|TRBJ1-4
TGTGCCATCAGTGAGTGGGGGACAGGCGGTGAAAAACTGTTTTTT
CAISEWGTGGEKLFF
>-|TRBV30|15|TRBD1|TRBJ2-7
TGTGCCTGGACGACTGGGACAGGGGTCAACTACGAGCAGTACTTC
CAWTTGTGVNYEQYF
>-|TRBV29-1|13|-|TRBJ2-1
TGCAGCGTTGGGGGGAGGCTATACAATGAGCAGTTCTTC
CSVGGRLYNEQFF
>-|TRBV3-1/TRBV3-2|14|-|TRBJ1-1
TGTGCCAGCAGCAGTCGGGGGGGGAACACTGAAGCTTTCTTT
CASSSRGGNTEAFF
>-|TRBV18|16|-|TRBJ2-7
TGTGCCAGCTCACCACAGAGAGGAGGGAGCCGCTACGAGCAGTACTTC
CASSPQRGGSRYEQYF
>-|TRBV29-1|13|-|TRBJ2-3
TGCAGCGTTGAAGGAGTCCTTAGTGATACGCAGTATTTT
CSVEGVLSDTQYF
>-|TRBV12-2|20|-|TRBJ1-5
TGTGCAAGTCGCTTAAGACCGTTCACTCGGAGGTGGTACCCCAATCAGCCCCAGCATTTT
CASRLRPFTRRWYPNQPQHF
>-|TRBV9|13|-|TRBJ2-1
TGTGCCAGCAGCGCGGACTTGTGGGATGAGCAGTTCTTC
CASSADLWDEQFF
>-|TRBV11-2|17|TRBD2|TRBJ2-7
TGTGCCAGCAGCCCCATCCGGACTAGCGGGAGCTCCTACGAGCAGTACTTC
CASSPIRTSGSSYEQYF
>-|TRBV7-9|17|TRBD2|TRBJ2-1
TGTGCCAGCAGCTCTCCCCTTAGCCCGGGACTAGGGAGTGAGCAGTTCTTC
CASSSPLSPGLGSEQFF
>few|TRBV11-2|14|-|TRBJ1-2
TGTGCCAGCAGTCCTTCGGACAGTAACTATGGCTACACCTTC
CASSPSDSNYGYTF